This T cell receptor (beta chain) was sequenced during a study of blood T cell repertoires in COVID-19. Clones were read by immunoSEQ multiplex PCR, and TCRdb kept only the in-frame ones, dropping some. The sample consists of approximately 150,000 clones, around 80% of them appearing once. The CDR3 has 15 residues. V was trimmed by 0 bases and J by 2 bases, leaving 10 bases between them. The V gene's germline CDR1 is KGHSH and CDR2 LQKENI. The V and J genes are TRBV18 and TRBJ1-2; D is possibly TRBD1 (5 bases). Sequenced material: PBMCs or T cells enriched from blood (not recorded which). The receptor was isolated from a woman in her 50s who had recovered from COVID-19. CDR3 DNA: TGTGCCAGCTCACCACCGGGGCAGGTGAACTATGGCTACACCTTC. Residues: CASSPPGQVNYGYTF.